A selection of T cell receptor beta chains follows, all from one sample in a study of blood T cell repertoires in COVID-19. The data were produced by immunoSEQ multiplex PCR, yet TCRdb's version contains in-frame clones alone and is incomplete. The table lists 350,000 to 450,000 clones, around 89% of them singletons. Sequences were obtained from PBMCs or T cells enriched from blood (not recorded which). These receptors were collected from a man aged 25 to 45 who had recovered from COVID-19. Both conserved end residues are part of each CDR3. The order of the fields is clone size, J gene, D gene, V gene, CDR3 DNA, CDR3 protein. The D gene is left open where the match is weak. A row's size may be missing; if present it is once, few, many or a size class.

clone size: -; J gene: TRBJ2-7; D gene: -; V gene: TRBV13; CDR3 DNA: TGTGCCAGCAGCGAAAGGGGCTACGAGCAGTACTTC; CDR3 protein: CASSERGYEQYF
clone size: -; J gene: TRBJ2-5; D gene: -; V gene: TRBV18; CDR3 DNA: TGTGCCAGCTCACCCAGCGCCCGACCACAAGAGACCCAGTACTTC; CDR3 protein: CASSPSARPQETQYF
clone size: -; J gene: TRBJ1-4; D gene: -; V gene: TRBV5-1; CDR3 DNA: TGCGCCAGCAGCGCGGGAACGACGGATGAAAAACTGTTTTTT; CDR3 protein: CASSAGTTDEKLFF
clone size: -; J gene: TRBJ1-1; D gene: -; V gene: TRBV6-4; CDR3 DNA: TGTGCCAGCAGTGAAGGGACAACCTTGAACACTGAAGCTTTCTTT; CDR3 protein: CASSEGTTLNTEAFF
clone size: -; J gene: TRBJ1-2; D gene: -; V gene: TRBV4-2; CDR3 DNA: TGTGCCAGCAGCCAAGATGGCCAGGGCCGTAGTCGCTACACCTTC; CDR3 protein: CASSQDGQGRSRYTF
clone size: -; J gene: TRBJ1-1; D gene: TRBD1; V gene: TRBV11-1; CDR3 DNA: TGTGCCAGCAGCCTCAGTCCGGGAGTCAGGGGGCAGTCTTTCTTT; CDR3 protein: CASSLSPGVRGQSFF
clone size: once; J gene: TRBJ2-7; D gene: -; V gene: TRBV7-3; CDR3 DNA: TGTGCCAGCAGCCCGACGTATGGAGCGGACTACGAGCAGTACTTC; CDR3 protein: CASSPTYGADYEQYF
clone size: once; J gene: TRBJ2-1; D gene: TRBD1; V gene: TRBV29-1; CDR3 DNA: TGCAGCGTCGAGGGACAGGGGAGTTTCTCTGAGCAGTTCTTC; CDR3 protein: CSVEGQGSFSEQFF
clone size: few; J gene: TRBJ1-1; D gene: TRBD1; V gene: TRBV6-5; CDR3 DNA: TGTGCCAGCAGTTACCAGGGGACAGGGGTGACTGAAGCTTTCTTT; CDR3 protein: CASSYQGTGVTEAFF
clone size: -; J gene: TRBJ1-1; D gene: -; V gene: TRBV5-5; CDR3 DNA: TGTGCCAGCAGCTTCGGGAGGAACACTGAAGCTTTCTTT; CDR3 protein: CASSFGRNTEAFF
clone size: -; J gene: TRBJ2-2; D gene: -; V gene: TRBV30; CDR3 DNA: TGTGCCTGGAGCCACCTCAGTACCGGGGAGCTGTTTTTT; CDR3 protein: CAWSHLSTGELFF
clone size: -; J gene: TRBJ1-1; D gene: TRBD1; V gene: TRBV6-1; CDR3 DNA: TGTGCCAGCAGTGAAGCCTGGACAGGGTCTATTGAAGCTTTCTTT; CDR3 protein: CASSEAWTGSIEAFF
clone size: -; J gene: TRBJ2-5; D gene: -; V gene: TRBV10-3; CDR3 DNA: TGTGCCATCTCGGCGGAAGGTGGGGCAACAGAGACCCAGTACTTC; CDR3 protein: CAISAEGGATETQYF
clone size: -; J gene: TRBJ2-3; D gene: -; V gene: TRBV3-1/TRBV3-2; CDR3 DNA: TGTGCCAGCAGCCGCCAGGTTCTAGCGACCCGAGCGGATACGCAGTATTTT; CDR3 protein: CASSRQVLATRADTQYF
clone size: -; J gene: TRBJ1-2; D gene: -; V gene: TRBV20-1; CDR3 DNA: TGCAGTGCTAGTCCAGGGGCAGACTATGGCTACACCTTC; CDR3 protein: CSASPGADYGYTF
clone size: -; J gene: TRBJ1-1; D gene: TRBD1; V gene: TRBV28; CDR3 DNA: TGTGCCAGCACCGACCGGGACAGGCCTGAAGCTTTCTTT; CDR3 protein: CASTDRDRPEAFF
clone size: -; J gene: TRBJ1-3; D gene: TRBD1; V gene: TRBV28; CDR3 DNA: TGTGCCAGCACTATACAGGGGGCGTGGAACACCATATATTTT; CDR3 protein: CASTIQGAWNTIYF
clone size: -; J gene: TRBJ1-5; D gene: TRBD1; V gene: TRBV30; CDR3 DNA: TGTGCCTGGGCGGGACAGGGGAATCAGCCCCAGCATTTT; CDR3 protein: CAWAGQGNQPQHF
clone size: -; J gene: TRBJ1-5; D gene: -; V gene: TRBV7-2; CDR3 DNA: TGTGCCAGCAGCTTAACGGGACAAGGCAATCAGCCCCAGCATTTT; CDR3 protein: CASSLTGQGNQPQHF
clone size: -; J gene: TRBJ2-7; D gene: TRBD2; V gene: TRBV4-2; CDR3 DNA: TGTGCCAGCAGCCAAGAAAGCGGGAGTTCATCCTACGAGCAGTACTTC; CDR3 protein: CASSQESGSSSYEQYF
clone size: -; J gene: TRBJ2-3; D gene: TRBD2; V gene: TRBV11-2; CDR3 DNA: TGTGCCAGCAGCTCGCGCCAACTAGCGGGAGTTGCAGATACGCAGTATTTT; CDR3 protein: CASSSRQLAGVADTQYF
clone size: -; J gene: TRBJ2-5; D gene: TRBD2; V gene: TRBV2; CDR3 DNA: TGTGCCAGCAGTGAACTTAGCGGGAGCGAGACCCAGTACTTC; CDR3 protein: CASSELSGSETQYF
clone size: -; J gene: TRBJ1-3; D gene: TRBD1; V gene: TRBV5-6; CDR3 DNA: TGTGCCAGCAGCTTGTGGGGGACAGGGGGAAACACCATATATTTT; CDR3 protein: CASSLWGTGGNTIYF
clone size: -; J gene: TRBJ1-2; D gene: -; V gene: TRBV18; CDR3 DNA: TGTGCCAGCTCACCCTCCACAGAACACGGGGGTGGCTACACCTTC; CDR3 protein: CASSPSTEHGGGYTF
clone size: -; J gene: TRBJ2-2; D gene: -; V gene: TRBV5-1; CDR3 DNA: TGCGCCTCCGTTGGGCAGGCTAACACCGGGGAGCTGTTTTTT; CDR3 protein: CASVGQANTGELFF
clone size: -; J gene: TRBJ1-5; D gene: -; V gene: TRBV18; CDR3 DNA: TGTGCCAGCTCACTCACCTCGGCGGGTTTCAATCAGCCCCAGCATTTT; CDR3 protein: CASSLTSAGFNQPQHF
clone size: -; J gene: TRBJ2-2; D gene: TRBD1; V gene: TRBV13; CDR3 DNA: TGTGCCAGCAGCGAAAGGGACAGTTCTAGGGAGCTGTTTTTT; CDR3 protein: CASSERDSSRELFF
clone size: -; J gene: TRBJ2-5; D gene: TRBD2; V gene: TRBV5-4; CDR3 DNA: TGTGCCAGCAGCGAGGGACTAGGGGGGCAAGAGACCCAGTACTTC; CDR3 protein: CASSEGLGGQETQYF
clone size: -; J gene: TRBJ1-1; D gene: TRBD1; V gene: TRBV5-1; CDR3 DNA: TGCGCCAGCAGCTCCGGGACAGGGATAAACACTGAAGCTTTCTTT; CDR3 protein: CASSSGTGINTEAFF
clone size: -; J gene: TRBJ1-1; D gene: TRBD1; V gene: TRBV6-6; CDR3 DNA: TGTGCCAGCAGTTATCAGGGGGCGGGAAACACTGAAGCTTTCTTT; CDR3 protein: CASSYQGAGNTEAFF
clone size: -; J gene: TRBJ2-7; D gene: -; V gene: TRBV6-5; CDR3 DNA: TGTGCCAGCAGATCCGGACAGTCCTACGAGCAGTACTTC; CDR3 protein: CASRSGQSYEQYF
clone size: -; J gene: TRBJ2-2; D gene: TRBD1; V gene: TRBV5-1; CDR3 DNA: TGCGCCAGCAGCGCCGCCTGGGACAGCTCGAACACCGGGGAGCTGTTTTTT; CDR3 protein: CASSAAWDSSNTGELFF
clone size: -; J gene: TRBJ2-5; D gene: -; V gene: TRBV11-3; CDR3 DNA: TGTGCCAGCGCCCCGTTTCGCGGAGAGACCCAGTACTTC; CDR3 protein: CASAPFRGETQYF
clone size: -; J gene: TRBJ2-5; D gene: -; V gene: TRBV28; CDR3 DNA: TGTGCCAGCAGTTCCCCCGACGGTAGGGGCCAGTACTTC; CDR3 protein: CASSSPDGRGQYF
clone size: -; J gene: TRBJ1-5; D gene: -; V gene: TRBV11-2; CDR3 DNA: TGTGCCAGCAGCTTAGAGGTTGCGAGCAATCAGCCCCAGCATTTT; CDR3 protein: CASSLEVASNQPQHF
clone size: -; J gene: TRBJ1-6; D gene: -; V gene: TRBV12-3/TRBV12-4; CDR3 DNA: TGTGCCAGCAGTTTATGGCTGGATTCACCCCTCCACTTT; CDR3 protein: CASSLWLDSPLHF
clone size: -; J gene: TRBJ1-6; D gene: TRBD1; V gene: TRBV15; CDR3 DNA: TGTGCCACCGGCCTAGGACAGGGTAATTCACCCCTCCACTTT; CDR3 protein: CATGLGQGNSPLHF
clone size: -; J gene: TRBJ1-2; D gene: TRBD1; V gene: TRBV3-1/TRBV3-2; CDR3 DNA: TGTGCCAGCAGCCAAGATCCCTCACAGGGGGCACGGGGCTACACCTTC; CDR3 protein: CASSQDPSQGARGYTF
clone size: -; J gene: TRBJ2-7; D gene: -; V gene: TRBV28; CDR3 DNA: TGTGCCAGCAGCCAAACCCTGGGGGCTAACCGGGCTCTCTACGAGCAGTACTTC; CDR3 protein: CASSQTLGANRALYEQYF
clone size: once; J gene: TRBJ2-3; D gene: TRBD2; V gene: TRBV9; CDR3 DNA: TGTGCCAGCAGCGCACCACTGACTAGCGGGAGCCACTATGGCACAGATACGCAGTATTTT; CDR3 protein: CASSAPLTSGSHYGTDTQYF
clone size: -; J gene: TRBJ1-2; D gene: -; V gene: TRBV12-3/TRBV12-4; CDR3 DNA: TGTGCCAGCAGTCTTAGGAGCTATGGCTACACCTTC; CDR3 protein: CASSLRSYGYTF